Listed here are 7 T cell receptor beta chains from one sample, sequenced in a study of beta chain features in type 1 diabetes. Their specific antigens are unknown. Points from the study as a whole: Among patients with Type 1 diabetes, TCRB CDR3s were moderately but significantly shorter in every one of the four CD4+ subsets.

Sequencing targeted expressed TCRB transcripts, as all isolated RNA had been reverse transcribed. TCRdb's copy holds only in-frame clones and misses some; the assay was immunoSEQ multiplex PCR. Of some 200,000 clones listed, more than 15% are singletons. Sequencing was performed on naive CD4+ T cells from blood. All receptors derive from a man in his thirties or forties with type 1 diabetes.

The CDR3 here is CRPRERTEAFF. CDR3 nucleotide sequence: TGCAGGCCCCGGGAGAGGACTGAAGCTTTCTTT. The rearrangement joins TRBV20-1 to TRBJ1-1; D gene ambiguous. From germline, CDR1 is DFQATT and CDR2 SNEGSKA (reference sequence). The CDR3 is made up of 11 amino acids.

The chain employs TRBV7-2 and TRBJ2-1; 11 bases fit TRBD2. Per germline, CDR1 SGHTA and CDR2 FQGNSA. V was clipped by 3 bases and J by 9 bases; unmatched bases: 4. CDR3 size: 14 residues. The CDR3 loop reads CASSLTSGMGEQFF. CDR3 DNA sequence: TGTGCCAGCAGCTTGACTAGCGGGATGGGTGAGCAGTTCTTC.

The chain carries TRBV5-1 and TRBJ2-7; perhaps D is TRBD1 or TRBD2 (5 bases each). Germline V gene sequence: CDR1 SGHRS, CDR2 YFSETQ. With 7 bases removed from V and 6 bases from J, the gap between germline ends came to 20 bases. This CDR3 spans 14 amino acids. The CDR3 region has the DNA TGCGCCAGCGCCCCGGACGGGACCTCCGTCGAGCAGTACTTC. It translates to CASAPDGTSVEQYF.

The chain has TRBV4-3 and TRBJ1-4, with D possibly being TRBD1 (6 bases). Germline CDR1 and CDR2: LGHNA and YSLEER. V gave up 3 bases and J gave up 6 bases, with 17 bases separating them. There are 16 residues in the CDR3. The CDR3, as DNA: TGCGCCAGCAGCCAGAATTACAGGGTAGAGGATGAAAAACTGTTTTTT. Encoded protein: CASSQNYRVEDEKLFF.

This chain joins TRBV30 and TRBJ2-7; 7 bases are shared with TRBD1. The V gene's germline CDR1 is GTSNPN and CDR2 SVGIG (reference sequence). The CDR3 spans 16 residues. The V segment lost 0 bases and the J segment 4 bases; nucleotides outside the gene matches: 12. Here the CDR3 reads CAWSVPTGDRRYEQYF. The CDR3 DNA sequence: TGTGCCTGGAGTGTACCTACAGGGGATCGAAGATACGAGCAGTACTTC.

The V call is TRBV28, the J call TRBJ2-5; D is undetermined. This CDR3 contains 14 residues. V was clipped by 6 bases and J by 9 bases, with 20 bases between them. Germline loops: CDR1 MDHEN, CDR2 SYDVKM. For the CDR3, the DNA is TGTGCCAGCAGCCCTCCCGGACCATCAAGTCCCCAGTACTTC. Translation gives CASSPPGPSSPQYF.

The CDR3 loop is CASSVGLTTSTDTQYF. DNA for the CDR3: TGTGCCAGCAGCGTAGGACTGACTACTAGCACAGATACGCAGTATTTT. The chain employs TRBV9 and TRBJ2-3; the D gene is possibly TRBD2 (5 bases). CDR3 length: 16 amino acids. CDR1 is SGDLS, CDR2 YYNGEE, per germline. V lost 0 bases and J 0 bases, leaving 11 bases between the germline ends.